The 2 T cell receptor beta chains listed next were all sequenced from one sample in a study of shared clonotypes between healthy human individuals. Only in-frame clones appear in the TCRdb table, and some are missing; sequencing was by immunoSEQ multiplex PCR. This table holds some 700,000 clones, roughly 87% found once. Sequenced: memory CD8+ T cells from PBMCs. As to subset: CD45RO+ cells pooled with CCR7-negative TemRA cells. These receptor sequences come from a man younger than 35 in good health. Some clones in this sample may be carry-over from other donors' samples.

V gene TRBV9 combines with J gene TRBJ2-7; 9 nucleotides agree with TRBD2. The V gene's germline CDR1 is SGDLS and CDR2 YYNGEE. The CDR3 loop spans 14 amino acids. Unmatched junction bases numbered 9, after V lost 4 bases and J lost 7 bases. CDR3 residues: CASSPGGSGSEQYF. The CDR3 coding sequence is TGTGCCAGCAGCCCGGGAGGTAGCGGGAGTGAGCAGTACTTC.

The chain carries TRBV27 and TRBJ1-1; D possibly corresponds to TRBD1 (5 bases). The CDR3 runs 14 residues. V lost 4 bases and J lost 6, with 15 bases in between. Germline CDR1 reads MNHEY; CDR2 reads SMNVEV (reference sequence). This CDR3 reads CASSYRDPRAEAFF. DNA of the CDR3: TGTGCCAGCAGTTACCGGGACCCCAGGGCTGAAGCTTTCTTT.